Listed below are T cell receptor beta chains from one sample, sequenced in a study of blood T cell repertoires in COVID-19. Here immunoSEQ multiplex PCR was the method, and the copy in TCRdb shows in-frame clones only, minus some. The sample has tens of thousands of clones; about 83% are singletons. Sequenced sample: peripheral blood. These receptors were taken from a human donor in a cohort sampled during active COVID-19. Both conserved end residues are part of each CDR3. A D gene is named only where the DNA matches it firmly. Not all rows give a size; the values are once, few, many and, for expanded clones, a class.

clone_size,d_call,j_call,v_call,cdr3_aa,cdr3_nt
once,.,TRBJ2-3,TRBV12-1,CASSFREEVTDTQYF,TGTGCCAGCAGCTTTAGGGAGGAGGTCACAGATACGCAGTATTTT
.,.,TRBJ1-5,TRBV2,CASHRDNNQPQHF,TGTGCCAGCCACCGGGACAACAATCAGCCCCAGCATTTT
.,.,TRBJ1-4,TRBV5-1,CASSLAQEEKLFF,TGCGCCAGCAGCTTGGCCCAAGAGGAAAAACTGTTTTTT
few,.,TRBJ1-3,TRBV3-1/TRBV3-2,CASSQEGRSAIYF,TGTGCCAGCAGCCAAGAGGGGAGGTCTGCCATATATTTT
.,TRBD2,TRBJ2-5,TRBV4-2,CASSQEGLAGYETQYF,TGTGCCAGCAGCCAAGAGGGACTAGCGGGGTATGAGACCCAGTACTTC
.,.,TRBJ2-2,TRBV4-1,CASRPVAGRTGELFF,TGCGCCAGCAGACCCGTGGCGGGGCGCACCGGGGAGCTGTTTTTT
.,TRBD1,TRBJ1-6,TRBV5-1,CASSVGQGLSPLHF,TGCGCCAGCAGCGTCGGACAGGGGTTGTCACCCCTCCACTTT
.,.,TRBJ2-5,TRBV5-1,CASSLRGQSGETQYF,TGCGCCAGCAGCTTGCGGGGTCAGTCAGGAGAGACCCAGTACTTC
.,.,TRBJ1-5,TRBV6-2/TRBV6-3,CASSFPKGGAEPQHF,TGTGCCAGCAGTTTCCCCAAGGGCGGGGCGGAGCCCCAGCATTTT
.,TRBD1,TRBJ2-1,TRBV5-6,CASSLQGAGEQFF,TGTGCCAGCAGCTTGCAGGGGGCAGGGGAGCAGTTCTTC
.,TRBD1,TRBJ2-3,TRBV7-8,CASSHQGAFRTDTQYF,TGTGCCAGCAGCCACCAGGGGGCGTTTCGTACAGATACGCAGTATTTT
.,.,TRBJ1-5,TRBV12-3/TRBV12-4,CASSRQDNQPQHF,TGTGCCAGCAGTCGCCAGGACAATCAGCCCCAGCATTTT
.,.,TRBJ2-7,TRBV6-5,CASSYSRVSSYEQYF,TGTGCCAGCAGTTACTCACGGGTAAGCTCCTACGAGCAGTACTTC
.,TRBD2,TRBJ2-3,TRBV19,CASSMRSGGRPTDTQYF,TGTGCCAGTAGTATGCGTTCGGGCGGGAGACCCACAGATACGCAGTATTTT
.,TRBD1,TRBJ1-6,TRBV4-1,CASSHYPGTGGSPLHF,TGCGCCAGCAGCCACTACCCCGGGACAGGGGGCTCACCCCTCCACTTT
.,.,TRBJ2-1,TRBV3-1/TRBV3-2,CASSLYAYRTRGGNEQFF,TGTGCCAGCAGCCTCTACGCTTACCGGACTAGAGGGGGTAATGAGCAGTTCTTC
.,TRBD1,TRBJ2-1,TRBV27,CASSLGTGHNEQFF,TGTGCCAGCAGTTTAGGGACAGGACACAATGAGCAGTTCTTC
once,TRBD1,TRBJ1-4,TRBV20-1,CSGQGGEKLFF,TGCAGCGGGCAGGGGGGTGAAAAACTGTTTTTT
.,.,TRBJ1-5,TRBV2,CASSRPGTPFEPQHF,TGTGCCAGCAGCCGCCCGGGGACACCCTTTGAGCCCCAGCATTTT
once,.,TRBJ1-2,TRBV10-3,CAISGGSNGYTF,TGTGCCATCAGTGGGGGCAGTAACGGCTACACCTTC